These T cell receptor beta chains were read from a single sample in a study of shared clonotypes between healthy human individuals. Produced via immunoSEQ multiplex PCR; TCRdb's table is partial and in-frame only. Among around 1.9 million clones, more than 85% were seen once, and the ten largest hold more than 1.5%. Sequenced sample: naive CD8+ T cells from PBMCs. The receptor set was obtained from a man younger than 35 in good health. Some clones in this sample may be carry-over from other donors' samples. Both conserved end residues are part of each CDR3. Each record gives: clone size, J gene, D gene, V gene, CDR3 protein, CDR3 DNA. D genes are given only for firm matches. A row's size may be missing; if present it is once, few, many or a size class.

clone_size: .
j_call: TRBJ1-5
d_call: .
v_call: TRBV4-3
cdr3_aa: CASSPVWKFVSQPQHF
cdr3_nt: TGCGCCAGCAGCCCAGTATGGAAGTTTGTCAGTCAGCCCCAGCATTTT

clone_size: .
j_call: TRBJ2-1
d_call: TRBD2
v_call: TRBV28
cdr3_aa: CASSPLAADYNEQFF
cdr3_nt: TGTGCCAGCAGCCCTCTAGCGGCCGACTACAATGAGCAGTTCTTC

clone_size: .
j_call: TRBJ2-1
d_call: TRBD2
v_call: TRBV14
cdr3_aa: CASSQLTSDEQFF
cdr3_nt: TGTGCCAGCAGCCAACTAACTAGCGATGAGCAGTTCTTC

clone_size: .
j_call: TRBJ2-7
d_call: .
v_call: TRBV7-9
cdr3_aa: CASSFGGLRYEQYF
cdr3_nt: TGTGCCAGCAGCTTTGGCGGACTACGCTACGAGCAGTACTTC

clone_size: .
j_call: TRBJ2-1
d_call: TRBD1
v_call: TRBV18
cdr3_aa: CASSHGQDVFYNEQFF
cdr3_nt: TGTGCCAGCTCACACGGACAGGACGTCTTCTACAATGAGCAGTTCTTC

clone_size: once
j_call: TRBJ1-1
d_call: .
v_call: TRBV27
cdr3_aa: CASSFGTLNTEAFF
cdr3_nt: TGTGCCAGCAGTTTCGGAACGTTGAACACTGAAGCTTTCTTT

clone_size: .
j_call: TRBJ2-1
d_call: TRBD2
v_call: TRBV4-1
cdr3_aa: CASSQETSGVGMYYNEQFF
cdr3_nt: TGCGCCAGCAGCCAAGAAACTAGCGGTGTGGGGATGTATTACAATGAGCAGTTCTTC

clone_size: .
j_call: TRBJ1-5
d_call: .
v_call: TRBV7-9
cdr3_aa: CASSLDGGFNQPQHF
cdr3_nt: TGTGCCAGCAGCTTAGATGGGGGCTTCAATCAGCCCCAGCATTTT

clone_size: .
j_call: TRBJ2-1
d_call: .
v_call: TRBV9
cdr3_aa: CASSVKADNNEQFF
cdr3_nt: TGTGCCAGCAGCGTCAAAGCGGACAACAATGAGCAGTTCTTC

clone_size: .
j_call: TRBJ2-7
d_call: .
v_call: TRBV5-5
cdr3_aa: CASGGSGILPSYEQYF
cdr3_nt: TGTGCCAGCGGAGGGTCAGGGATTCTCCCCTCCTACGAGCAGTACTTC

clone_size: .
j_call: TRBJ2-2
d_call: TRBD1
v_call: TRBV9
cdr3_aa: CASSVARDRGHTGELFF
cdr3_nt: TGTGCCAGCAGCGTAGCTAGGGACAGGGGACACACCGGGGAGCTGTTTTTT

clone_size: .
j_call: TRBJ1-2
d_call: .
v_call: TRBV19
cdr3_aa: CASSTQGRHGYTF
cdr3_nt: TGTGCCAGTAGTACCCAGGGGAGGCATGGCTACACCTTC

clone_size: few
j_call: TRBJ1-1
d_call: .
v_call: TRBV28
cdr3_aa: CASSLAFRGLNTEAFF
cdr3_nt: TGTGCCAGCAGTTTGGCGTTTAGGGGCCTGAACACTGAAGCTTTCTTT

clone_size: once
j_call: TRBJ2-1
d_call: .
v_call: TRBV5-1
cdr3_aa: CASSLVSGLLNEQFF
cdr3_nt: TGCGCCAGCAGCTTGGTTTCGGGGTTACTTAATGAGCAGTTCTTC

clone_size: medium-sized
j_call: TRBJ2-1
d_call: TRBD1
v_call: TRBV4-3
cdr3_aa: CASSQEDRESDEQFF
cdr3_nt: TGCGCCAGCAGCCAAGAGGACAGGGAGAGCGATGAGCAGTTCTTC

clone_size: .
j_call: TRBJ2-7
d_call: TRBD2
v_call: TRBV5-1
cdr3_aa: CASSFDGTSGIYEQYF
cdr3_nt: TGCGCCAGCAGCTTTGATGGGACTAGCGGGATCTACGAGCAGTACTTC

clone_size: .
j_call: TRBJ2-7
d_call: .
v_call: TRBV9
cdr3_aa: CASSPGAGPGVEQYF
cdr3_nt: TGTGCCAGCAGCCCAGGGGCTGGGCCTGGCGTCGAGCAGTACTTC

clone_size: .
j_call: TRBJ1-5
d_call: .
v_call: TRBV7-8
cdr3_aa: CASSPERAPNQPQHF
cdr3_nt: TGTGCCAGCAGCCCAGAGAGGGCTCCCAATCAGCCCCAGCATTTT

clone_size: .
j_call: TRBJ1-1
d_call: .
v_call: TRBV28
cdr3_aa: CASSLSGSGTEAFF
cdr3_nt: TGTGCCAGCAGTTTATCCGGTTCTGGAACTGAAGCTTTCTTT

clone_size: once
j_call: TRBJ2-2
d_call: .
v_call: TRBV6-1
cdr3_aa: CASSEWGDRNTGELFF
cdr3_nt: TGTGCCAGCAGTGAATGGGGGGACAGGAACACCGGGGAGCTGTTTTTT

clone_size: once
j_call: TRBJ2-2
d_call: .
v_call: TRBV27
cdr3_aa: CASSWDQGDGGELFF
cdr3_nt: TGTGCCAGCAGTTGGGACCAGGGAGATGGCGGGGAGCTGTTTTTT

clone_size: .
j_call: TRBJ2-1
d_call: .
v_call: TRBV19
cdr3_aa: CASSITDYNEQFF
cdr3_nt: TGTGCCAGTAGTATAACAGACTACAATGAGCAGTTCTTC

clone_size: .
j_call: TRBJ1-1
d_call: .
v_call: TRBV27
cdr3_aa: CASSFYLNTEAFF
cdr3_nt: TGTGCCAGCAGTTTCTACCTGAACACTGAAGCTTTCTTT

clone_size: .
j_call: TRBJ1-2
d_call: TRBD1
v_call: TRBV12-5
cdr3_aa: CASGSRTGTANYGYTF
cdr3_nt: TGTGCTAGTGGTTCTCGAACCGGGACAGCTAACTATGGCTACACCTTC

clone_size: .
j_call: TRBJ1-2
d_call: .
v_call: TRBV10-3
cdr3_aa: CAISESRNGYTF
cdr3_nt: TGTGCCATCAGTGAGTCAAGAAATGGCTACACCTTC

clone_size: few
j_call: TRBJ1-1
d_call: .
v_call: TRBV16
cdr3_aa: CASSPTGAGNTEAFF
cdr3_nt: TGTGCCAGCAGCCCCACCGGGGCGGGGAACACTGAAGCTTTCTTT

clone_size: .
j_call: TRBJ2-7
d_call: .
v_call: TRBV2
cdr3_aa: CASSPGSYEQYF
cdr3_nt: TGTGCCAGCAGTCCAGGGAGCTACGAGCAGTACTTC

clone_size: .
j_call: TRBJ2-5
d_call: TRBD1
v_call: TRBV27
cdr3_aa: CASSFTGGGETQYF
cdr3_nt: TGTGCCAGCAGTTTCACAGGGGGCGGTGAGACCCAGTACTTC

clone_size: .
j_call: TRBJ1-1
d_call: .
v_call: TRBV9
cdr3_aa: CASSPGRMNTEAFF
cdr3_nt: TGTGCCAGCAGCCCCGGACGGATGAACACTGAAGCTTTCTTT

clone_size: .
j_call: TRBJ2-3
d_call: .
v_call: TRBV5-6
cdr3_aa: CASSGVSIFGGPTDTQYF
cdr3_nt: TGTGCCAGCAGCGGGGTCTCTATTTTTGGGGGGCCCACAGATACGCAGTATTTT

clone_size: .
j_call: TRBJ2-5
d_call: TRBD2
v_call: TRBV4-1
cdr3_aa: CASSQDPTSGPQYF
cdr3_nt: TGCGCCAGCAGCCAAGATCCGACTAGCGGGCCCCAGTACTTC

clone_size: .
j_call: TRBJ1-2
d_call: TRBD1
v_call: TRBV29-1
cdr3_aa: CSAGQDYGYTF
cdr3_nt: TGCAGCGCTGGACAGGACTATGGCTACACCTTC

clone_size: .
j_call: TRBJ1-4
d_call: .
v_call: TRBV11-2
cdr3_aa: CASSSGTPSEKLFF
cdr3_nt: TGTGCCAGCAGCTCCGGGACCCCCTCAGAAAAACTGTTTTTT

clone_size: .
j_call: TRBJ2-1
d_call: .
v_call: TRBV11-1
cdr3_aa: CASSLNSYNEQFF
cdr3_nt: TGTGCCAGCAGCTTAAACAGCTACAATGAGCAGTTCTTC

clone_size: .
j_call: TRBJ1-1
d_call: .
v_call: TRBV29-1
cdr3_aa: CSVEDRFGATEAFF
cdr3_nt: TGCAGCGTTGAAGATAGGTTCGGGGCCACTGAAGCTTTCTTT

clone_size: .
j_call: TRBJ2-6
d_call: .
v_call: TRBV2
cdr3_aa: CASSDEDRDMLWANVLTF
cdr3_nt: TGTGCCAGCAGTGATGAGGACAGAGATATGCTCTGGGCCAACGTCCTGACTTTC

clone_size: .
j_call: TRBJ2-7
d_call: TRBD1
v_call: TRBV27
cdr3_aa: CASSSTGDRYEQYF
cdr3_nt: TGTGCCAGCAGTTCGACAGGGGACAGGTACGAGCAGTACTTC

clone_size: .
j_call: TRBJ2-2
d_call: .
v_call: TRBV29-1
cdr3_aa: CSATNMNTGELFF
cdr3_nt: TGCAGCGCCACCAATATGAACACCGGGGAGCTGTTTTTT

clone_size: .
j_call: TRBJ1-1
d_call: .
v_call: TRBV6-1
cdr3_aa: CASIPGSTEAFF
cdr3_nt: TGTGCCAGCATACCAGGGAGTACTGAAGCTTTCTTT

clone_size: .
j_call: TRBJ2-7
d_call: .
v_call: TRBV7-8
cdr3_aa: CASSPWRGRIYEQYF
cdr3_nt: TGTGCCAGCAGCCCTTGGCGGGGAAGGATTTACGAGCAGTACTTC

clone_size: .
j_call: TRBJ2-5
d_call: TRBD2
v_call: TRBV7-9
cdr3_aa: CASSLGWGSGRAVRETRYF
cdr3_nt: TGTGCCAGCAGCTTAGGCTGGGGTAGCGGGAGGGCCGTAAGAGAGACCCGGTACTTC